This T cell receptor (beta chain) originates from a study of blood T cell repertoires in COVID-19. At the level of the study: The United States, Italy and Spain supplied acute and convalescent COVID-19 samples. PBMCs, B-cell-depleted T cells, or T cells provided the cDNA or gDNA that made up the material.

V lost 5 bases to trimming and J lost 10 bases, with 17 bases between them. The CDR3 spans 13 residues. Germline CDR1 is LNHDA and CDR2 is SQIVND (reference sequence). The repertoire was sequenced with immunoSEQ multiplex PCR; TCRdb's copy has only in-frame clones and lacks some. The table lists roughly 250,000 clones, less than 90% of them singletons. Recruited during active infection, patients (from Seattle) were subsequently followed longitudinally. This clone was seen a handful of times. The receptor was isolated from a woman younger than 45 with COVID-19, enrolled during active disease. The genes are TRBV19 and TRBJ1-1, with a weak D call TRBD1 (6 bases). Sequences were obtained from peripheral blood. CDR3 in amino acids: CASSARGSLGAFF. CDR3 in DNA: TGTGCCAGTAGTGCAAGGGGGTCGCTTGGAGCTTTCTTT.